The next 6 T cell receptor beta chains were all read from a single sample in a study of T-cell memory formation after mild COVID-19. TCRdb re-called the 5' RACE reads with MiXCR, one entry per CDR3 protein. There are about 430,000 distinct CDR3 sequences in the sample; roughly a quarter occur only once, and around 8.8% lies in the top ten. Sequenced: PBMCs or a T cell subset sorted from them (not recorded which). The receptor set was obtained from an adult woman who had mild COVID-19 (a few samples of this study predate the infection). Cell type and time point are not known.

This clonotype has just a few counts. The V call is TRBV4-3, the J call TRBJ2-7, with D unclear. CDR1 is LGHNA and CDR2 is YSLEER in the germline V gene. This CDR3 comprises 18 residues. Trimming cost V 1 base and J 0 bases, with 19 bases left between them. The CDR3 protein is CASSQGLPGALGSYEQYF. CDR3 nucleotides: TGCGCCAGCAGCCAAGGCCTCCCAGGCGCCCTCGGCTCCTACGAGCAGTACTTC.

V gene TRBV5-1 combines with J gene TRBJ1-2; D gene unclear. The germline gives CDR1 SGHRS, CDR2 YFSETQ. V lost 0 bases and J lost 3, with 6 bases in between. CDR3 length: 13 residues. CDR3 DNA sequence: TGCGCCAGCAGCTTGGAGGACTACTATGGCTACACCTTC. It codes for CASSLEDYYGYTF.

In its sample, this clonotype was seen many times. The V call is TRBV5-1, the J call TRBJ2-3; TRBD1 is a possible D gene (5 bases). Trimming stripped 0 bases from V and 1 base from J, with 9 bases between. CDR1 SGHRS and CDR2 YFSETQ come from the germline V gene. This CDR3 is built from 15 residues. CDR3: CASSLVGRGTDTQYF. The CDR3 DNA reads as TGCGCCAGCAGCTTGGTGGGCAGGGGCACAGATACGCAGTATTTT. Full variable domain (remainder filled in from reference TRBV5-1 and TRBJ2-3): KAGVTQTPRYLIKTRGQQVTLSCSPISGHRSVSWYQQTPGQGLQFLFEYFSETQRNKGNFPGRFSGRQFSNSRSEMNVSTLELGDSALYLCASSLVGRGTDTQYFGPGTRLTVL.

Notes on this clonotype: A read error may produce the germline difference seen at one junction end. This sequence joins TRBV2 and TRBJ2-5, with D uncertain. Germline V CDR1 and CDR2: SNHLY, FYNNEI. This CDR3 has 12 residues. CDR3 amino acids: CASSGTEETQYF. CDR3 DNA: TGTGCCAGCAGTGGGACGGAAGAAACCCAGTACTTC. Together with reference TRBV2 and TRBJ2-5, the CDR3 gives the full variable domain: EPEVTQTPSHQVTQMGQEVILRCVPISNHLYFYWYRQILGQKVEFLVSFYNNEISEKSEIFDDQFSVERPDGSNFTLKIRSTKLEDSAMYFCASSGTEETQYFGPGTRLLVL.

The sample holds a few counts of this clonotype. J is TRBJ1-1 and V is TRBV4-2, with a possible D match to TRBD1 (6 bases). Germline V CDR1 and CDR2: LGHNA, YNFKEQ. The CDR3 length is 11 residues. Trimming removed 6 bases from V and 6 bases from J, with 8 bases in between. This CDR3 reads CASRQGSEAFF. The CDR3 region has the DNA TGTGCCAGCAGACAGGGTTCTGAAGCTTTCTTT.

The chain joins TRBV11-2 to TRBJ2-7; D tentatively fits TRBD1 or TRBD2 (6 bases each). This CDR3 region has 14 residues. V lost 5 bases to trimming and J lost 3 bases, with 14 bases between them. Germline V gives CDR1 SGHAT, CDR2 FQNNGV. CDR3 residues: CASSTSGAGYEQYF. Here the CDR3 DNA reads TGTGCCAGCAGCACCTCGGGGGCAGGCTACGAGCAGTACTTC.